These T cell receptor beta chains were read from a single sample in a study of early T cells in non-severe SARS-CoV-2 infection. MiXCR was run by TCRdb on the 5' RACE reads, yielding one entry per CDR3 protein. The sample lists 55,000 or so distinct CDR3 sequences; approximately 12% were seen once. Input material: whole blood. The receptors derive from an adult who was a healthcare worker with PCR-confirmed SARS-CoV-2 infection or an uninfected control (not recorded which). CDR3s include the opening cysteine and the closing phenylalanine or tryptophan. Fields, in order: V gene, CDR3 protein.

>TRBV5-1
CASSFGNTGTETQYF
>TRBV19
CASRTAGSTDTQYF
>TRBV9
CASSAGGASTNEQFF
>TRBV15
CATSRDQGARPAPLHF
>TRBV18
CASSPSGGAMISYNEQFF
>TRBV7-9
CASRPGAEIQETQYF
>TRBV7-9
CASSLRGAGGGRTEAFF
>TRBV5-1
CASSLEGTGVDTEAFF
>TRBV10-2
CASKIERGAHNEQFF
>TRBV3-1
CASAGAGNQPQHF
>TRBV7-9
CASSLASQVSYEQYF
>TRBV19
CASSMGLQETQYF
>TRBV11-2
CASSLGRGAYEQYF
>TRBV10-3
CAIRGGVEGPLHF
>TRBV7-9
CASSLETQYF
>TRBV6-2/TRBV6-3
CASRGWTVNTEAFF
>TRBV6-2/TRBV6-3
CASSSHGGVTNEQFF
>TRBV11-2
CASSLDPHEQYF
>TRBV4-3
CASSQGPENTGELFF
>TRBV7-2
CASSVDRGPGPFF
>TRBV29-1
CSARGVIGAADTQYF
>TRBV12-3/TRBV12-4
CASRPQGSSPLHF
>TRBV7-2
CASSPLGPYGYTF
>TRBV14
CASSQEGDRAYEQYF
>TRBV12-3/TRBV12-4
CASSLAGGLDTQYF
>TRBV27
CASSFMGEGATNEKLFF
>TRBV29-1
CSAVGDRSPYEQYF
>TRBV6-5
CASSSPGSYGYTF
>TRBV29-1
CSAEGWRGRGYGYTF
>TRBV9
CASSVGRGGEKLFF
>TRBV5-6
CASSPLGTGFTEAFF
>TRBV3-1
CASSQLPGQGAYEQYF
>TRBV7-8
CASSHPPAGGQFF
>TRBV6-1
CASTPTVSTDTQYF
>TRBV2
CASRPGGQGAGQPQHF
>TRBV10-3
CAIGQGSTGANVLTF
>TRBV5-1
CASSSPRGKGYEQYF
>TRBV11-2
CASSRDRGGSPLHF
>TRBV5-1
CASSSDAGSPLHF
>TRBV7-8
CASSLAGHGEQFF
>TRBV7-2
CASTTPGTGNREQYF
>TRBV7-9
CASNDAGPYEQYF
>TRBV9
CASSVGSGTYEQYF
>TRBV29-1
CSAGTGVQETQYF
>TRBV7-6
CASSTTEIGAQYF
>TRBV11-2
CASSLDGGSFAYEQYF
>TRBV28
CASSFPTLDERGGTITSTDTQYF